The next 11 T cell receptor beta chains were all read from a single sample in a study of naive and memory T cell subsets. Both TRBC1 and TRBC2 were covered by a beta constant-region primer of two equimolar oligonucleotides. Nested alpha and beta constant-region primers with the SP2 primer drove four PCR rounds on ligated cDNA. Each CDR3 protein gets one entry after TCRdb re-called the UMI-ligation and nested PCR reads with MiXCR. In the table there are approximately 29,000 distinct CDR3 sequences, under 20% of which are singletons. Input material: effector memory CD4+ T cells from blood. Subset specified: effector memory, CD45RA- CD27-. These receptors all come from a human donor in good health.

This clonotype was seen ten or more times. V and J are TRBV23-1 and TRBJ2-1; D is unresolved. TRBV23-1 falls under the ORF class, with uncertain function. V lost 7 bases and J 1 base, leaving 14 bases between the germline ends. This CDR3 is 15 amino acids long. The CDR3, as DNA: TGCGCCAGCACCACCAGAGTGAGGTCCTACAATGAGCAGTTCTTC. Translating it yields CASTTRVRSYNEQFF.

In this sample, this clonotype turned up a few times. This chain uses TRBV28 with TRBJ2-1; the match to TRBD2 covers 10 bases. Germline CDR1 and CDR2: MDHEN and SYDVKM. V shed 6 bases, J shed 3 bases, and the junction held 17 bases outside the gene matches. The CDR3 spans 19 residues. The CDR3 DNA reads as TGTGCCAGCAGGTCCCGCACGACGGCTAGCGGGAGCCTCTACAATGAGCAGTTCTTC. The encoded protein is CASRSRTTASGSLYNEQFF.

Only a few counts were recorded for this clonotype. This chain connects TRBV2 to TRBJ2-5, with D tentatively TRBD2 (6 bases). CDR3 length: 14 amino acids. V was clipped by 6 bases and J by 5 bases, with 16 bases between them. The V gene's germline CDR1 is SNHLY and CDR2 FYNNEI. In DNA, the CDR3 is TGTGCCAGCAGCCCCGGGGGTATTCGGGAGACCCAGTACTTC. Amino acid sequence: CASSPGGIRETQYF.

This clonotype was seen a single time. The chain is built from TRBV5-1 and TRBJ1-4; D uncertain. CDR3 size: 15 residues. Trimming removed 4 bases from V and 0 bases from J, with 10 bases in between. The V gene's germline CDR1 is SGHRS and CDR2 YFSETQ. The CDR3 DNA is TGCGCCAGCAGCCCCCCGTCGTCAACTAATGAAAAACTGTTTTTT. Translated, it gives CASSPPSSTNEKLFF.

By share, this clonotype ranks as medium-sized. V usage is TRBV6-1 and J usage is TRBJ2-7, with 8 positions matching TRBD2. Germline CDR1 is MNHNS and CDR2 is SASEGT. V trimming: 7 bases; J trimming: 7 bases; junction bases outside the gene matches: 15. The CDR3 totals 15 residues. CDR3 DNA: TGTGCCAGCAATAGAAGGGGTAGCGGGACCGATGAGCAGTACTTC. Its protein is CASNRRGSGTDEQYF.

This clonotype was recorded many times. The chain joins TRBV19 to TRBJ2-2; 8 bases are shared with TRBD2. The CDR3 spans 15 residues. Germline loops: CDR1 LNHDA, CDR2 SQIVND (reference sequence). V was pared by 5 bases and J by 4 bases, with 6 bases of the junction left unmatched. CDR3 loop: CASSPGLGRTGELFF. In DNA, the CDR3 is TGTGCCAGTAGTCCGGGACTAGGTCGCACCGGGGAGCTGTTTTTT. Drawing the rest from reference TRBV19 and TRBJ2-2, the complete variable domain is DGGITQSPKYLFRKEGQNVTLSCEQNLNHDAMYWYRQDPGQGLRLIYYSQIVNDFQKGDIAEGYSVSREKKESFPLTVTSAQKNPTAFYLCASSPGLGRTGELFFGEGSRLTVL.

The chain uses TRBV28 and TRBJ2-7, with 11 positions matching TRBD1. This CDR3 has 15 amino acids. V was pared by 6 bases and J by 4 bases, with 8 bases of the junction left unmatched. The V gene's germline CDR1 is MDHEN and CDR2 SYDVKM. The chain's CDR3 is CASSRPGQGVYEQYF. For the CDR3, the DNA is TGTGCCAGCAGCCGACCGGGACAGGGGGTTTACGAGCAGTACTTC.

This chain uses TRBV6-1 with TRBJ2-3; D possibly corresponds to TRBD1 (6 bases). The CDR3 contains 15 residues. Germline-derived CDR1 and CDR2 are MNHNS and SASEGT. The V end lost 2 bases, the J end lost 4 bases, and 13 bases lay between the germline ends. The DNA for the CDR3 is TGTGCCAGCAGTGAAATGGACAGCGACTCAGATACGCAGTATTTT. Translation gives CASSEMDSDSDTQYF.

This clonotype was observed a few times. A junction end diverges from the germline sequence, so it may reflect a read error. The chain employs TRBV27 and TRBJ2-7; 11 bases line up with TRBD2. In germline, CDR1 is MNHEY, CDR2 SMNVEV (reference sequence). This CDR3 comprises 16 residues. The CDR3 bases are TGTGCCAGCAGTTCCCCCGCTAGCGGGAGGTCCTCCGAGCAGTACTTC. This encodes CASSSPASGRSSEQYF.

This clonotype has ten or more counts. The V call is TRBV6-1, the J call TRBJ1-5; 7 bases line up with TRBD1. The CDR3 contains 15 residues. CDR1 is MNHNS and CDR2 is SASEGT in the germline V gene. Trimming at V came to 0 bases and at J to 7 bases, leaving 6 bases not matched to a gene. This CDR3 is CASSEARGQGQPQHF. The CDR3 DNA is TGTGCCAGCAGTGAAGCGAGGGGGCAGGGGCAGCCCCAGCATTTT.

The CDR3 DNA follows: TGTGCCAGTAGTAGGGCAGGAACGGAAAAACTGTTTTTT. Translated, it gives CASSRAGTEKLFF. V is TRBV19 and J is TRBJ1-4; no reliable D call. This CDR3 comprises 13 residues. The V end lost 4 bases, the J end lost 8 bases, and 11 bases lay between the germline ends. CDR1 and CDR2 (germline): LNHDA, SQIVND (reference sequence).